These 14 T cell receptor beta chains came from one sample sequenced in a study of CD8 T cells in ankylosing spondylitis. TCRdb reanalysed the 5' RACE reads using MiXCR and keeps one entry per CDR3 protein. The sample lists 470,000 or so distinct CDR3 sequences; roughly 25% were seen once. Findings and caveats of the study: Blood from ankylosing spondylitis patients appeared to carry a characteristic eight-variant TCR beta motif.

These receptors lack a known antigen. The sequenced material came from blood, either unsorted or a sorted T cell fraction (not recorded which). These TCRs come from a male donor with ankylosing spondylitis.

The chain combines TRBV5-1 with TRBJ1-5; 7 bases map to TRBD1. The ends lost 0 bases at V and 7 bases at J; junction bases unmatched: 4. Looked up from germline, CDR1 is SGHRS and CDR2 is YFSETQ. The CDR3 contains 14 residues. CDR3 nucleotide sequence: TGCGCCAGCAGCTTGGCCCTACAGGGGCAGCCCCAGCATTTT. The encoded protein is CASSLALQGQPQHF.

This clonotype showed up just a few times. V gene TRBV28 combines with J gene TRBJ2-1; D may be TRBD2 (6 bases). CDR1 and CDR2 from the germline V gene are MDHEN and SYDVKM. The CDR3 runs 15 residues. V was clipped by 6 bases and J by 6 bases, with 18 bases between them. The DNA for the CDR3 is TGTGCCAGCAGCCGACAAGGGGCGGGACTCAATGAGCAGTTCTTC. Translation: CASSRQGAGLNEQFF.

This clonotype has only a few counts. The chain carries TRBV3-1 and TRBJ1-3; D is unresolved. Germline V gene data show CDR1 as LGHDT and CDR2 as YNNKEL (reference sequence). Trimming left V 0 bases short and J 2 bases short, with 8 bases between. This CDR3 has 15 residues. Written as DNA, the CDR3 is TGTGCCAGCAGCCAAGATGGCGGGGCTGGAAACACCATATATTTT. It encodes CASSQDGGAGNTIYF.

This sequence joins TRBV5-1 and TRBJ2-2; 15 nucleotides agree with TRBD2. The CDR3 covers 19 residues. The V gene's germline CDR1 is SGHRS and CDR2 YFSETQ. The junction had 5 bases not matched to a gene; V was cut back by 2 bases and J by 0 bases. Here the CDR3 DNA reads TGCGCCAGCAGCTTTACGGGACTAGCGGGAGGTACGAACACCGGGGAGCTGTTTTTT. Translated, it gives CASSFTGLAGGTNTGELFF.

The table lists this clonotype with a few counts. V gene TRBV7-2 combines with J gene TRBJ2-1; D might be TRBD2 (6 bases). Germline lookup yields CDR1 SGHTA and CDR2 FQGNSA. V was shortened by 7 bases and J by 2 bases, with 12 bases between the two germline ends. CDR3 length: 14 residues. The CDR3 loop is CASKPGLAYNEQFF. The CDR3 nucleotides are TGTGCCAGCAAACCGGGACTGGCCTACAATGAGCAGTTCTTC. Supplemented by reference TRBV7-2 and TRBJ2-1, the full variable domain reads GAGVSQSPSNKVTEKGKDVELRCDPISGHTALYWYRQSLGQGLEFLIYFQGNSAPDKSGLPSDRFSAERTGGSVSTLTIQRTQQEDSAVYLCASKPGLAYNEQFFGPGTRLTVL.

The chain links TRBV20-1 to TRBJ2-1, with 13 bases fitting TRBD2. Germline values: CDR1 DFQATT, CDR2 SNEGSKA (reference sequence). The CDR3 sequence is 15 residues long. The J segment lost 9 bases and the V segment lost 5 bases, leaving 10 bases of the junction unmatched. For the CDR3, the DNA is TGCAGTGCTGAGAAACGGACTAGCGGGAGAGCTGAGCAGTTCTTC. Amino acid sequence: CSAEKRTSGRAEQFF.

This clonotype was picked up a small number of times. The chain couples TRBV12-3 or TRBV12-4 to TRBJ2-5; the D call may be TRBD1 or TRBD2 (5 bases each). The V end was cut by 2 bases, the J end by 5 bases, with 9 bases between. This CDR3 has 13 amino acids. DNA of the CDR3: TGTGCCAGCAGTTTATTGAGGGGTGAGACCCAGTACTTC. Its translation is CASSLLRGETQYF.

The gene calls are TRBV6-5 and TRBJ2-5, with D possibly being TRBD2 (7 bases). This CDR3 contains 17 residues. Germline CDR1 and CDR2: MNHEY and SVGAGI. The ends were cut back, 0 bases at V and 3 bases at J, with 17 bases in the middle. Written as DNA, the CDR3 is TGTGCCAGCAGTTACTCTTCTACTAGCGAGGGGGAAGAGACCCAGTACTTC. Translation: CASSYSSTSEGEETQYF.

The chain recombines TRBV11-2 with TRBJ2-1; D may be TRBD2 (6 bases). Germline CDR1 is SGHAT and CDR2 is FQNNGV. Trimming cost V 7 bases and J 8 bases, with 21 bases left between them. CDR3 size: 15 residues. CDR3 region: CASTQGPAGGYEQFF. The CDR3 DNA is TGTGCCAGCACCCAAGGCCCAGCGGGTGGCTATGAGCAGTTCTTC. Complete variable domain (other parts from reference TRBV11-2 and TRBJ2-1): EAGVAQSPRYKIIEKRQSVAFWCNPISGHATLYWYQQILGQGPKLLIQFQNNGVVDDSQLPKDRFSAERLKGVDSTLKIQPAKLEDSAVYLCASTQGPAGGYEQFFGPGTRLTVL.

This chain joins TRBV29-1 and TRBJ2-7, with D possibly being TRBD2 (6 bases). The CDR3 runs to 14 residues. Germline V CDR1 and CDR2: SQVTM, ANQGSEA. The V gene lost 6 bases and the J gene lost 4 bases, with 19 bases spanning the gap. The CDR3 spells CSVSEGSLVYEQYF. Here the CDR3 DNA reads TGCAGCGTCTCGGAGGGATCCCTCGTGTACGAGCAGTACTTC.

J is TRBJ1-5 and V is TRBV3-1, with D possibly matching TRBD1 (5 bases). CDR3 length equals 15 residues. The V end lost 1 base, the J end lost 5 bases, and 12 bases lay between the germline ends. Germline V gives CDR1 LGHDT, CDR2 YNNKEL (reference sequence). CDR3: CASSQGGGDHQPQHF. Written as DNA, the CDR3 is TGTGCCAGCAGCCAAGGTGGAGGGGATCATCAGCCCCAGCATTTT.

This clonotype was seen a few times. The CDR3 spells CAIMTISAGKDTQYF. As DNA, the CDR3 is TGTGCCATCATGACCATATCGGCGGGAAAAGATACGCAGTATTTT. The chain combines TRBV10-3 with TRBJ2-3; maybe TRBD2 (6 bases). Germline V CDR1 and CDR2: ENHRY, SYGVKD. The V gene lost 7 bases and the J gene lost 5 bases, with 19 bases spanning the gap. CDR3 length equals 15 residues.

In this sample, this clonotype turned up many times. This chain connects TRBV5-1 to TRBJ2-5; 12 bases map to TRBD2. The CDR3 is 16 residues long. The J segment lost 2 bases and the V segment lost 4 bases, leaving 6 bases of the junction unmatched. Germline V lookup: CDR1 SGHRS, CDR2 YFSETQ. The CDR3 nucleotides are TGCGCCAGCAGCCTCGGACTAGCGGGATTTCAAGAGACCCAGTACTTC. Its protein product is CASSLGLAGFQETQYF.

This clonotype was counted only a few times. The chain links TRBV15 to TRBJ2-2, with D possibly matching TRBD2 (5 bases). The CDR3 runs 13 residues. CDR1 is LNHNV, CDR2 YYDKDF, per germline (reference sequence). Between the trimmed V and J ends, which lost 6 bases and 3 bases, there was a span of 8 bases. The CDR3 DNA is TGTGCCACCAGAGACGGGGACACCGGGGAGCTGTTTTTT. Protein sequence: CATRDGDTGELFF.